The rows below give T cell receptor beta chains drawn from one sample of a study of T cells in Graves' hyperthyroidism and ophthalmopathy. TCRdb independently ran MiXCR on the multiplex PCR reads; one entry per CDR3 protein. The sample yields around 400,000 distinct CDR3 sequences, more than 20% seen once. The sample comprised blood. The receptors here all came from a man aged 50 or older with Graves' hyperthyroidism. Both conserved end residues are trimmed from each CDR3. For some rows the clone size is stated as once, few or many, or as a class when expanded; others skip it.

size	V	CDR3
few	TRBV7-8	ASRRQPGQNNSPLH
many	TRBV11-2	ASSRTRMSEETQY
many	TRBV5-1	ASSTTGSEAF
.	TRBV20-1	SAILAGGPSDTQY
few	TRBV5-1	ASSPMGANQPQH
.	TRBV24-1	ATSLPASDGNEQF
few	TRBV6-1	ASSHRDIDAYEQY
many	TRBV12-3/TRBV12-4	ASSLALAGGVGEQF
many	TRBV28	ASRPEGLAGGNNEQF
many	TRBV28	ASTWGRGLRSQY
.	TRBV13	ASSLGLGQGNTGELF
many	TRBV3-1	ASSPTSGPNEQF
.	TRBV3-1	ASSQDLTYGYT
many	TRBV28	ASSLKSGFGRQSSYNEQF
many	TRBV20-1	SARGLAGYEQY
few	TRBV12-3/TRBV12-4	ASRPDQESRNTIY
few	TRBV9	ASSVGVGGTDTQY
.	TRBV6-2/TRBV6-3	ASSPAAYEQY
once	TRBV20-1	SARVTYKTSGGGEQF
.	TRBV7-3	ASSAYYPRIPGTGDFNQPQH
.	TRBV7-9	ASSLTESYEQY
.	TRBV11-1	ASRTGTSGSPHNEQF